Reported below is one T cell receptor (beta chain). Per germline, CDR1 SQVTM and CDR2 ANQGSEA. This CDR3 is built from 11 residues. The data belong to a study of memory CD4+ T cells and cytomegalovirus serostatus. For the study at large: This sample comes from healthy Belgian adults, 9 CMV seropositive, approximately 24 seronegative.

Original methodology: After removing out-of-frame reads, 2,204,828 distinct TCRbeta sequences remained. Measured with immunoSEQ multiplex PCR; TCRdb has only the in-frame clones, and not every one. V and J calls and clone size come straight from that table; D and trimming were deduced from the DNA. The data contain around 40,000 clones, around 79% of them singletons. The sort gate was single viable CD3+CD4+CD8-CD45RO+ cells for memory CD4+ T cells. After thawing, CD4+ T cells were positively selected. Material for sequencing was memory CD4+ T cells from blood. The source is an adult in good health and CMV-seronegative. The chain is built from TRBV29-1 and TRBJ2-3, with D tentatively TRBD2 (6 bases). This CDR3 is CISGSTDTQYF. CDR3 nucleotide sequence: TGCATTAGCGGAAGCACAGATACGCAGTATTTT.